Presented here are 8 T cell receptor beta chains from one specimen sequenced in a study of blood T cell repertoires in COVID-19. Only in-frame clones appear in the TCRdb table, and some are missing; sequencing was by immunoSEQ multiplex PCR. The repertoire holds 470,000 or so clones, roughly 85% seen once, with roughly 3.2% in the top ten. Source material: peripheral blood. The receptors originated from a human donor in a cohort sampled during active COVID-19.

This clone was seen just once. The CDR3 loop is CASRRRGYGYTF. The CDR3 nucleotides read TGTGCCAGCAGGAGGAGAGGCTATGGCTACACCTTC. The V and J genes are TRBV5-8 and TRBJ1-2, with D unclear. Between the trimmed V and J ends, which lost 5 bases and 4 bases, there was a span of 9 bases. This CDR3 is 12 amino acids long. Germline lookup yields CDR1 SGHTS and CDR2 YDEGEE.

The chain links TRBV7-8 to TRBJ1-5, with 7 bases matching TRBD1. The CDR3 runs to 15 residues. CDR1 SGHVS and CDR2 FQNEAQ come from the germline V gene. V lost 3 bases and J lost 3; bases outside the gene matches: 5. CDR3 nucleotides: TGTGCCAGCAGCTTGCTCGACAGGGACAATCAGCCCCAGCATTTT. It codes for CASSLLDRDNQPQHF.

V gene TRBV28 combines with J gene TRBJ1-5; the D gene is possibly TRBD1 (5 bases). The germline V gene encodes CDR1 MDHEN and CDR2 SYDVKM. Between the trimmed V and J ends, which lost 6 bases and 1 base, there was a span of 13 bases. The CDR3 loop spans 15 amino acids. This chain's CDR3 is CASSTTGGSNQPQHF. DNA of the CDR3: TGTGCCAGCAGCACTACCGGGGGAAGCAATCAGCCCCAGCATTTT.

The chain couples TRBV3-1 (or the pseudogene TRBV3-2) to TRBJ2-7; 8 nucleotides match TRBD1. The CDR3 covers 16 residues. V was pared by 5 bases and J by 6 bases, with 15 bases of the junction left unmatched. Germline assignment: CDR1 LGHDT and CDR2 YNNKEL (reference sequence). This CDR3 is CASSSRLGTGQGEQYF. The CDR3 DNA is TGTGCCAGCAGCTCTCGACTTGGGACAGGACAAGGCGAGCAGTACTTC.

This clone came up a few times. The CDR3 spells CSVAADTNTEAFF. The CDR3 DNA reads as TGCAGCGTCGCCGCAGACACGAACACTGAAGCTTTCTTT. V and J are TRBV29-1 and TRBJ1-1; unclear D gene. Trimming removed 6 bases from V and 1 base from J, with 12 bases in between. Looked up from germline, CDR1 is SQVTM and CDR2 is ANQGSEA. CDR3 length equals 13 residues.

The CDR3 sequence: CSACGDVDTQYF. CDR3 bases: TGCAGCGCCTGCGGGGATGTGGATACGCAGTATTTT. The chain links TRBV29-1 to TRBJ2-3; tentative D call: TRBD2 (6 bases). The V end was cut by 7 bases, the J end by 6 bases, with 14 bases between. The CDR3 consists of 12 residues. Germline lookup yields CDR1 SQVTM and CDR2 ANQGSEA.

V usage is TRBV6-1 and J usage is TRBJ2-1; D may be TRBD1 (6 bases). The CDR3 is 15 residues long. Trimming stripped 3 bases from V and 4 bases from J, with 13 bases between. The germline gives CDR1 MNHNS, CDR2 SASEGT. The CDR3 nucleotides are TGTGCCAGCAGTGAGATGTCAGGGGTTTACAATGAGCAGTTCTTC. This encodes CASSEMSGVYNEQFF.

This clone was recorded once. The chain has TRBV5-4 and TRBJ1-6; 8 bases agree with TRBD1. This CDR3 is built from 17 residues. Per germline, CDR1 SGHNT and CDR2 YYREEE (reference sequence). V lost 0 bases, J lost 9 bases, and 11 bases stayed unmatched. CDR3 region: CASSLAGGQGRGSPLHF. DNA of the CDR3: TGTGCCAGCAGCTTGGCCGGTGGACAGGGCAGAGGTTCACCCCTCCACTTT.